This T cell receptor (beta chain) comes out of a study of blood T cell repertoires in COVID-19. Study details: From the United States, Italy and Spain came samples of acute and convalescent COVID-19. PBMCs, B-cell-depleted T cells, or T cells were the source of the cDNA or gDNA that made up the material.

Produced via immunoSEQ multiplex PCR; TCRdb's table is partial and in-frame only. The data contain hundreds of thousands of clones, about nine tenths of them singletons. The CDR3 consists of 15 residues. The germline V gene has CDR1 MNHEY and CDR2 SVGAGI. The trim removed 6 bases at V and 2 bases at J, leaving 8 bases unmatched. This chain connects TRBV6-5 to TRBJ2-3, with 7 bases that match TRBD1. The sample taken for sequencing was PBMCs or T cells enriched from blood (not recorded which). The source of this sequence is a woman in her sixties who had recovered from COVID-19. CDR3: CASRGTVLATDTQYF. The CDR3 bases are TGTGCCAGCAGGGGGACAGTCCTAGCCACAGATACGCAGTATTTT.